One and the same sample provided the 20 T cell receptor beta chains below, sequenced in a study of T cell responses to AZD1222 COVID-19 vaccine. TCRdb's table, derived via immunoSEQ multiplex PCR, lists solely in-frame clones and lacks some. This table holds about 100,000 clones, 87% found once. Sequencing used peripheral blood, obtained on day 0 of AZD1222 vaccination. These receptors all stem from an adult in good health.

In its sample, this clone was seen a few times. At the DNA level, this CDR3 is encoded by other sequences in the same sample as well. The rearrangement links TRBV19 to TRBJ1-6; D ambiguous. This CDR3 has 13 residues. Germline CDR1 reads LNHDA; CDR2 reads SQIVND (reference sequence). Trimming stripped 6 bases from V and 8 bases from J, with 11 bases between. CDR3 nucleotides: TGTGCCAGTAGCCACAGAGATTATTCACCCCTCCACTTT. Its protein product is CASSHRDYSPLHF.

The V gene is TRBV5-4, the J gene TRBJ1-4; a weak D match, TRBD1 (6 bases). V was pared by 0 bases and J by 3 bases, with 12 bases between. The CDR3 sequence is 16 residues long. CDR1 and CDR2 from the germline V gene are SGHNT and YYREEE (reference sequence). The CDR3 sequence: CASSLEGQLPNEKLFF. The CDR3 coding sequence is TGTGCCAGCAGCTTGGAAGGACAGCTACCTAATGAAAAACTGTTTTTT.

The rearrangement links TRBV3-1 (or the pseudogene TRBV3-2) to TRBJ1-3; 7 bases fit TRBD1. Germline assignment: CDR1 LGHDT and CDR2 YNNKEL (reference sequence). The CDR3 contains 14 residues. V dropped 6 bases and J dropped 3; count of bases not matched to a gene: 5. Here the CDR3 reads CASREQGFGNTIYF. In DNA, the CDR3 is TGTGCCAGCAGAGAACAGGGGTTTGGAAACACCATATATTTT.

This chain connects TRBV7-8 to TRBJ2-5; 9 nucleotides line up with TRBD2. The germline CDR1 and CDR2 sequences are SGHVS and FQNEAQ. With V trimmed by 2 bases and J by 5 bases, 6 bases remained unmatched. The CDR3 sequence is 15 residues long. CDR3 region: CASSLSAGGGETQYF. The CDR3 nucleotides read TGTGCCAGCAGCTTATCAGCGGGGGGAGGCGAGACCCAGTACTTC.

V usage is TRBV6-5 and J usage is TRBJ2-3, with TRBD1 as a possible D gene (6 bases). The V end lost 6 bases, the J end lost 8 bases, and 12 bases lay between the germline ends. From germline, CDR1 is MNHEY and CDR2 SVGAGI. The CDR3 is 12 residues long. This CDR3 is CASSPDRGTQYF. The CDR3 DNA reads as TGTGCCAGCAGCCCGGACAGAGGTACGCAGTATTTT.

The chain is built from TRBV5-1 and TRBJ2-1; possibly TRBD2 for D (6 bases). Looked up from germline, CDR1 is SGHRS and CDR2 is YFSETQ. CDR3 length: 13 amino acids. V was pared by 0 bases and J by 9 bases, with 10 bases between. CDR3 DNA: TGCGCCAGCAGCTTGGCGCTAGCGTTTGAGCAGTTCTTC. Its protein product is CASSLALAFEQFF.

J is TRBJ2-3 and V is TRBV2; D is possibly TRBD1 or TRBD2 (5 bases each). Germline CDR1 reads SNHLY; CDR2 reads FYNNEI. V lost 5 bases, J lost 8 bases, and 11 bases lay in between. This CDR3 is 12 amino acids long. The CDR3 DNA is TGTGCCAGCAGTTCGACTGGGACTACGCAGTATTTT. This sequence encodes CASSSTGTTQYF.

The chain joins TRBV18 to TRBJ2-7, with D perhaps TRBD2 (5 bases). This CDR3 comprises 12 residues. Trimming removed 5 bases from V and 6 bases from J, with 11 bases in between. Germline lookup yields CDR1 KGHSH and CDR2 LQKENI. The CDR3 DNA reads as TGTGCCAGCTCAGGGTACAGCGGCGAGCAGTACTTC. Protein sequence: CASSGYSGEQYF.

The gene calls are TRBV7-2 and TRBJ2-1; possible D gene TRBD1, 6 bases. In germline, CDR1 is SGHTA, CDR2 FQGNSA. The CDR3 is made up of 14 amino acids. Trimming took 3 bases from V and 2 from J, leaving 8 bases between them. The CDR3 sequence is CASSFRGAYNEQFF. As DNA, the CDR3 is TGTGCCAGCAGCTTCAGGGGCGCCTACAATGAGCAGTTCTTC.

CDR3 residues: CSVEDYRGYYGYTF. The CDR3 DNA sequence: TGCAGCGTTGAGGACTACAGGGGATACTATGGCTACACCTTC. V and J are TRBV29-1 and TRBJ1-2; TRBD1 matches at 7 bases. Germline V gene lookup returns CDR1 SQVTM and CDR2 ANQGSEA. The length of the CDR3 is 14 residues. With V trimmed by 3 bases and J by 3 bases, 7 bases remained unmatched.

This clone occurred a few times. CDR3 in DNA: TGTGCCAGTAGTCGTTGGGAGACCCAGTACTTC. Translating gives CASSRWETQYF. This chain joins TRBV19 and TRBJ2-5; D is undetermined. The length of the CDR3 is 11 residues. V lost 5 bases, J lost 5 bases, and 6 bases lay in between. Germline-derived CDR1 and CDR2 are LNHDA and SQIVND (reference sequence).

The rearrangement uses TRBV9 and TRBJ2-2; TRBD1 agrees at 7 bases. The length of the CDR3 is 15 residues. V lost 4 bases to trimming and J lost 2 bases; unmatched junction nucleotides: 5. Germline values: CDR1 SGDLS, CDR2 YYNGEE. CDR3 loop: CASSPRTGNTGELFF. CDR3 bases: TGTGCCAGCAGCCCCCGGACAGGAAACACCGGGGAGCTGTTTTTT.

The rearrangement uses TRBV27 and TRBJ1-4, with unresolved D. The germline V gene has CDR1 MNHEY and CDR2 SMNVEV (reference sequence). This CDR3 region has 13 residues. V was trimmed by 8 bases and J by 3 bases, leaving 10 bases between them. The CDR3 DNA follows: TGTGCCAGCCGGGGTAATCCTAATGAAAAACTGTTTTTT. Its translation: CASRGNPNEKLFF. Combining the CDR3 with reference TRBV27 and TRBJ1-4 gives the whole variable domain EAQVTQNPRYLITVTGKKLTVTCSQNMNHEYMSWYRQDPGLGLRQIYYSMNVEVTDKGDVPEGYKVSRKEKRNFPLILESPSPNQTSLYFCASRGNPNEKLFFGSGTQLSVL.

The chain recombines TRBV3-1 (or the pseudogene TRBV3-2) with TRBJ1-2; 7 bases fit TRBD1. This CDR3 region has 13 residues. The V segment lost 1 base and the J segment 6 bases; nucleotides outside the gene matches: 2. The germline V gene has CDR1 LGHDT and CDR2 YNNKEL (reference sequence). The DNA for the CDR3 is TGTGCCAGCAGCCAAGGCCAGGGGGATGGCTACACCTTC. This codes for CASSQGQGDGYTF.

The chain carries TRBV6-2 or TRBV6-3 and TRBJ1-5; D remains ambiguous. Germline V lookup: CDR1 MNHEY, CDR2 SVGEGT. V shed 3 bases and J shed 0 bases, with 9 bases lying between them. The CDR3 covers 15 residues. The CDR3 spells CASSYGQTSNQPQHF. The CDR3, as DNA: TGTGCCAGCAGTTATGGGCAGACTAGCAATCAGCCCCAGCATTTT.

The rearrangement uses TRBV5-1 and TRBJ2-3, with D perhaps matching TRBD1 (6 bases). CDR3 length: 15 residues. Germline CDR1 and CDR2: SGHRS and YFSETQ. Trimming left V 3 bases short and J 2 bases short, with 13 bases between. This CDR3 reads CASSSSGQNTDTQYF. The CDR3 DNA sequence: TGCGCCAGCAGCTCCTCGGGACAAAACACAGATACGCAGTATTTT.

In this sample, this clone turned up a few times. The chain joins TRBV10-1 to TRBJ1-5, with D perhaps TRBD1 (6 bases). V lost 7 bases and J 0 bases, leaving 16 bases between the germline ends. CDR3 length: 16 amino acids. Germline-derived CDR1 and CDR2 are WNHNN and SYGVQD (reference sequence). The CDR3 bases are TGCGCCAGCACCATACAGGGACGAAATAGCAATCAGCCCCAGCATTTT. It yields the protein CASTIQGRNSNQPQHF.

This sequence joins TRBV6-5 and TRBJ1-2; D may be TRBD1 (5 bases). The CDR3 runs to 12 residues. The germline CDR1 and CDR2 sequences are MNHEY and SVGAGI. V lost 8 bases and J lost 10, with 17 bases in between. The CDR3 is CASDDSYYDYTF. CDR3 bases: TGTGCCAGCGACGACAGCTACTACGACTACACCTTC.

The chain links TRBV2 to TRBJ2-7; TRBD2 matches 13 bases. Germline assignment: CDR1 SNHLY and CDR2 FYNNEI. V was clipped by 4 bases and J by 4 bases; unmatched bases: 1. This CDR3 contains 14 residues. The CDR3 sequence is CASSATSGRYEQYF. CDR3 DNA sequence: TGTGCCAGCAGTGCGACTAGCGGGAGGTACGAGCAGTACTTC. Together with reference TRBV2 and TRBJ2-7, the CDR3 gives the full variable domain: EPEVTQTPSHQVTQMGQEVILRCVPISNHLYFYWYRQILGQKVEFLVSFYNNEISEKSEIFDDQFSVERPDGSNFTLKIRSTKLEDSAMYFCASSATSGRYEQYFGPGTRLTVT.

The V call is TRBV13, the J call TRBJ1-4; maybe TRBD1 (6 bases). The germline CDR1 and CDR2 sequences are PRHDT and FYEKMQ (reference sequence). CDR3 size: 15 residues. V shed 5 bases and J shed 1 base, with 11 bases lying between them. The CDR3 DNA reads TGTGCCAGCAGCATTTCACAGGGAACTAATGAAAAACTGTTTTTT. Protein sequence: CASSISQGTNEKLFF.